One and the same sample provided the 23 T cell receptor beta chains below, sequenced in a study of T cell responses to AZD1222 COVID-19 vaccine. Profiled with immunoSEQ multiplex PCR; TCRdb holds only in-frame clones, not every one. The repertoire has some 120,000 clones, 88% of them found once; the top ten carry 3.5% to 4.5%. Specimen: peripheral blood, collected on day 0 of AZD1222 vaccination. All receptors derive from an adult in good health.

This clone appeared once. The chain carries TRBV18 and TRBJ1-1; tentatively, D is TRBD1 (5 bases). V lost 1 base and J lost 5, with 17 bases in between. The CDR3 is 16 residues long. Germline V gene sequence: CDR1 KGHSH, CDR2 LQKENI. The CDR3 loop reads CASSPREGGDGTEAFF. The CDR3 DNA sequence: TGTGCCAGCTCACCACGGGAAGGAGGGGACGGGACTGAAGCTTTCTTT.

This clone showed up just once. The chain employs TRBV12-3 or TRBV12-4 and TRBJ1-1; 7 bases match TRBD1. The junction had 10 bases not matched to a gene; V was cut back by 4 bases and J by 14 bases. The CDR3 covers 12 residues. CDR3 coding DNA: TGTGCCAGCAGTTCCTTGACAGGGCGGTCATTCTTT. It codes for CASSSLTGRSFF.

V and J are TRBV4-2 and TRBJ1-3; a possible D gene is TRBD1 (5 bases). Trimming stripped 1 base from V and 0 bases from J, with 10 bases between. The V gene's germline CDR1 is LGHNA and CDR2 YNFKEQ. This CDR3 comprises 16 residues. Written as DNA, the CDR3 is TGTGCCAGCAGCCAAGGGGGGTCAGGCTCTGGAAACACCATATATTTT. Translating it yields CASSQGGSGSGNTIYF.

J is TRBJ2-7 and V is TRBV5-1; perhaps TRBD1 as D (5 bases). This CDR3 is 14 amino acids long. Trimming removed 2 bases from V and 4 bases from J, with 13 bases in between. Germline CDR1 and CDR2: SGHRS and YFSETQ. This CDR3 is CASSLPTAEYEQYF. The CDR3 DNA sequence: TGCGCCAGCAGCTTACCGACAGCCGAGTACGAGCAGTACTTC.

This clone was seen once. This rearrangement joins TRBV15 to TRBJ1-1; 10 bases map to TRBD1. The CDR3 consists of 16 residues. J gave up 2 bases and V 1 base, and 4 bases lay outside the gene matches. Germline CDR1 reads LNHNV; CDR2 reads YYDKDF (reference sequence). CDR3 sequence: CATSRAGTGVNTEAFF. The CDR3 region has the DNA TGTGCCACCAGCAGAGCCGGGACAGGGGTAAACACTGAAGCTTTCTTT.

J is TRBJ1-6 and V is TRBV5-4, with D unresolved. The CDR3 extends over 13 amino acids. Trimming pared 3 bases from V and 8 bases from J, leaving 9 bases between. Germline CDR1 reads SGHNT; CDR2 reads YYREEE (reference sequence). CDR3 residues: CASSWRADSPLHF. CDR3 DNA sequence: TGTGCCAGCAGCTGGAGGGCTGATTCACCCCTCCACTTT. The full variable domain, in which reference TRBV5-4 and TRBJ1-6 provide the parts outside the CDR3, is ETGVTQSPTHLIKTRGQQVTLRCSSQSGHNTVSWYQQALGQGPQFIFQYYREEENGRGNFPPRFSGLQFPNYSSELNVNALELDDSALYLCASSWRADSPLHFGNGTRLTVT.

This clone was counted a few times. The chain combines TRBV2 with TRBJ1-1; D is unclear. Germline values: CDR1 SNHLY, CDR2 FYNNEI. Trimming left V 4 bases short and J 1 base short, with 7 bases between. This CDR3 has 13 amino acids. CDR3 DNA: TGTGCCAGCAGTGCCGCGGGGAACACTGAAGCTTTCTTT. This codes for CASSAAGNTEAFF.

CDR3 bases: TGCGCCAGCAGCCACGGACCAAGCTATGGCTACACCTTC. The encoded protein is CASSHGPSYGYTF. The chain joins TRBV4-1 to TRBJ1-2; D is uncertain. CDR3 size: 13 residues. V was pared by 3 bases and J by 4 bases, with 9 bases between. The germline V gene has CDR1 MGHRA and CDR2 YSYEKL.

The chain couples TRBV7-2 to TRBJ2-7; D remains unclear. CDR3 length: 13 residues. Per germline, CDR1 SGHTA and CDR2 FQGNSA. Trimming took off 5 bases at V and 0 bases at J, with 8 bases between the two ends. The CDR3 sequence is CASSRSNSYEQYF. In nucleotides, the CDR3 is TGTGCCAGCAGCCGGTCTAACTCCTACGAGCAGTACTTC. The full variable domain, with the rest looked up from reference TRBV7-2 and TRBJ2-7, is GAGVSQSPSNKVTEKGKDVELRCDPISGHTALYWYRQSLGQGLEFLIYFQGNSAPDKSGLPSDRFSAERTGGSVSTLTIQRTQQEDSAVYLCASSRSNSYEQYFGPGTRLTVT.

This clone counts as medium-sized. V and J are TRBV9 and TRBJ2-1; D is unclear. The CDR3 totals 13 residues. Germline CDR1 and CDR2: SGDLS and YYNGEE. Trimming cost V 2 bases and J 2 bases, with 5 bases left between them. The CDR3 loop reads CASSVPPYNEQFF. The CDR3 DNA follows: TGTGCCAGCAGCGTCCCCCCCTACAATGAGCAGTTCTTC.

The rearrangement links TRBV19 to TRBJ1-2; TRBD1 is a possible D gene (5 bases). V was shortened by 3 bases and J by 3 bases, with 8 bases between the two germline ends. Germline CDR1 reads LNHDA; CDR2 reads SQIVND (reference sequence). The CDR3 loop spans 13 amino acids. Here the CDR3 reads CASSMGLYYGYTF. The CDR3 DNA reads as TGTGCCAGTAGTATGGGGCTATACTATGGCTACACCTTC.

J is TRBJ2-7 and V is TRBV25-1; D is uncertain. The CDR3 has 12 residues. CDR1 MGHDK and CDR2 SYGVNS come from the germline V gene. V gave up 3 bases and J gave up 3 bases, with 6 bases separating them. CDR3 sequence: CASSDPGYEQYF. The CDR3 DNA reads TGTGCCAGCAGTGACCCCGGCTACGAGCAGTACTTC.

V gene TRBV2 combines with J gene TRBJ1-4; TRBD1 might be the D (5 bases). Germline V lookup: CDR1 SNHLY, CDR2 FYNNEI. Trimming cost V 11 bases and J 3 bases, with 16 bases left between them. There are 14 residues in the CDR3. The CDR3 is CASLRAMANEKLFF. DNA of the CDR3: TGTGCCTCCCTCAGGGCTATGGCTAATGAAAAACTGTTTTTT.

This clone was seen a few times. The gene calls are TRBV18 and TRBJ2-2; a weak D match, TRBD2 (5 bases). Trimming left V 2 bases short and J 4 bases short, with 11 bases between. The CDR3 totals 15 residues. CDR1 KGHSH and CDR2 LQKENI come from the germline V gene. This CDR3 reads CASSPEGASTGELFF. CDR3 DNA sequence: TGTGCCAGCTCACCAGAGGGCGCGAGCACCGGGGAGCTGTTTTTT.

This rearrangement joins TRBV7-9 to TRBJ1-4; 9 positions agree with TRBD1. Germline CDR1 and CDR2: SEHNR and FQNEAQ (reference sequence). There are 17 residues in the CDR3. The ends lost 4 bases at V and 7 bases at J; junction bases unmatched: 13. The chain's CDR3 is CASSWPRSQGASEKLFF. For the CDR3, the DNA is TGTGCCAGCAGCTGGCCCCGTTCACAGGGGGCTTCTGAAAAACTGTTTTTT.

The chain couples TRBV6-6 to TRBJ2-2, with no clear D. Trimming took 7 bases from V and 2 from J, leaving 8 bases between them. The germline CDR1 and CDR2 sequences are MNHNY and SVGAGI (reference sequence). CDR3 length: 13 amino acids. Here the CDR3 DNA reads TGTGCCAGCACCATCAAAAACACCGGGGAGCTGTTTTTT. Its protein is CASTIKNTGELFF.

The sample holds one count of this clone. The rearrangement uses TRBV28 and TRBJ2-4; D ambiguous. The CDR3 spans 15 residues. CDR1 is MDHEN and CDR2 is SYDVKM in the germline V gene. Deletions cut 6 bases from V and 1 base from J, with 13 bases between. The CDR3 loop is CASSPNNWAKNIQYF. The CDR3 DNA follows: TGTGCCAGCAGCCCAAACAACTGGGCCAAAAACATTCAGTACTTC.

This clone was detected only a few times. The chain's CDR3 is CSVRGGQRITDGYTF. DNA for the CDR3: TGCAGCGTCCGCGGGGGCCAGCGGATTACCGATGGCTACACCTTC. This chain links TRBV29-1 with TRBJ1-2, with D possibly TRBD1 on 6 matching bases. Germline assignment: CDR1 SQVTM and CDR2 ANQGSEA. Trimming removed 6 bases at V and 6 bases at J, with 23 bases between. This CDR3 has 15 amino acids.

This clone has just one count. The chain employs TRBV29-1 and TRBJ1-2; 7 nucleotides align to TRBD1. CDR1 is SQVTM and CDR2 is ANQGSEA in the germline V gene. The trim removed 6 bases at V and 7 bases at J, leaving 11 bases unmatched. The CDR3 covers 13 residues. The CDR3 nucleotides are TGCAGCGTCGCGACAGGGTGGGTGGGTGGCTACACCTTC. Translated, it gives CSVATGWVGGYTF.

V usage is TRBV9 and J usage is TRBJ2-7, with 9 bases identical to TRBD2. The CDR3 is made up of 14 amino acids. CDR1 is SGDLS and CDR2 is YYNGEE in the germline V gene. Losses at the gene ends were 3 bases for V and 3 bases for J; bases not matched to a gene: 4. The CDR3, as DNA: TGTGCCAGCAGCGCCGGGACTAGCCTCTACGAGCAGTACTTC. This gives the protein CASSAGTSLYEQYF.

The chain has TRBV6-6 and TRBJ1-4, with D uncertain. Trimming cost V 5 bases and J 0 bases, with 10 bases left between them. This CDR3 is built from 15 residues. Germline CDR1 is MNHNY and CDR2 is SVGAGI (reference sequence). Here the CDR3 reads CASSPDGATNEKLFF. The CDR3 DNA reads as TGTGCCAGCAGTCCGGACGGTGCAACTAATGAAAAACTGTTTTTT.

The chain couples TRBV27 to TRBJ2-1; D unclear. There are 13 residues in the CDR3. CDR1 is MNHEY, CDR2 SMNVEV, per germline (reference sequence). Trimming removed 11 bases from V and 8 bases from J, with 19 bases in between. This CDR3 is CASRRPPSHEQFF. CDR3 bases: TGTGCCTCAAGGAGACCCCCCTCTCATGAGCAGTTCTTC.

This clone was counted only a few times. The chain couples TRBV7-9 to TRBJ1-5; maybe TRBD1 (5 bases). This CDR3 spans 15 amino acids. Germline V gene lookup returns CDR1 SEHNR and CDR2 FQNEAQ (reference sequence). The V and J ends lost 5 bases and 0 bases respectively, with 11 bases between them. The CDR3, as DNA: TGTGCCAGCAGCCCTTCGACAGTTAGCAATCAGCCCCAGCATTTT. Encoded protein: CASSPSTVSNQPQHF. Full variable domain (outside the CDR3, taken from reference TRBV7-9 and TRBJ1-5): DTGVSQNPRHKITKRGQNVTFRCDPISEHNRLYWYRQTLGQGPEFLTYFQNEAQLEKSRLLSDRFSAERPKGSFSTLEIQRTEQGDSAMYLCASSPSTVSNQPQHFGDGTRLSIL.